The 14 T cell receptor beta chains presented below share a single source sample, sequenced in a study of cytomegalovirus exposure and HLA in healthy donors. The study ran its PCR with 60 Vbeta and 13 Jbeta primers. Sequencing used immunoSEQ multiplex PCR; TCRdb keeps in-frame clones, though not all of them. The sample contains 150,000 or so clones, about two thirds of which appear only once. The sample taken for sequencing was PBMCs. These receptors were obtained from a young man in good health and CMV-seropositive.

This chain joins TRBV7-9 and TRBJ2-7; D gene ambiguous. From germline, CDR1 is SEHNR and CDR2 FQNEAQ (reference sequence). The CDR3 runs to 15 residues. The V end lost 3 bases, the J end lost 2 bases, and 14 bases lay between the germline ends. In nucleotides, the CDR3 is TGTGCCAGCAGCTTCGTCAGCGATTACACCTACGAGCAGTACTTC. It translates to CASSFVSDYTYEQYF.

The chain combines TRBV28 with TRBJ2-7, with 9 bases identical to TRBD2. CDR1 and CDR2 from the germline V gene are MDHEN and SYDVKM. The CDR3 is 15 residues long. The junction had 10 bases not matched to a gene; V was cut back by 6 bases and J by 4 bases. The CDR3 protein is CASRSLAGALYEQYF. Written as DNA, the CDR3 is TGTGCCAGCAGGTCATTAGCGGGAGCTCTGTACGAGCAGTACTTC. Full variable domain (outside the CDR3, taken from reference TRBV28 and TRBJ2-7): DVKVTQSSRYLVKRTGEKVFLECVQDMDHENMFWYRQDPGLGLRLIYFSYDVKMKEKGDIPEGYSVSREKKERFSLILESASTNQTSMYLCASRSLAGALYEQYFGPGTRLTVT.

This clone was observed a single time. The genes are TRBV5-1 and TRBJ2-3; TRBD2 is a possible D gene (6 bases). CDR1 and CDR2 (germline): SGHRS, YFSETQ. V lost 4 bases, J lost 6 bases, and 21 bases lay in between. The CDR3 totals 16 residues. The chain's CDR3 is CASSQQGTLARDTQYF. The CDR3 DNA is TGCGCCAGCAGCCAGCAGGGTACGCTAGCGCGTGATACGCAGTATTTT.

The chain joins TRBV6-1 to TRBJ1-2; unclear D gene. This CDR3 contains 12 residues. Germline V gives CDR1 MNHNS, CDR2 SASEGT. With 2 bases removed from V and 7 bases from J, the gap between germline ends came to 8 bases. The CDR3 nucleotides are TGTGCCAGCAGTGAAATCGGGGTTGGCTACACCTTC. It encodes CASSEIGVGYTF.

The CDR3 nucleotides are TGTGCCAGCAGCTTAGGTTTGGGCGACGCCGGGGAGCTGTTTTTT. The encoded protein is CASSLGLGDAGELFF. V usage is TRBV7-9 and J usage is TRBJ2-2, with D unresolved. The CDR3 is 15 amino acids. CDR1 and CDR2 from the germline V gene are SEHNR and FQNEAQ (reference sequence). V was shortened by 1 base and J by 6 bases, with 12 bases between the two germline ends.

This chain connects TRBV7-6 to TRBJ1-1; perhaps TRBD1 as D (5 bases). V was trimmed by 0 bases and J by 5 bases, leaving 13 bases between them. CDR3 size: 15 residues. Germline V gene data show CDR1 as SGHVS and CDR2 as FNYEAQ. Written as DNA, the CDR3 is TGTGCCAGCAGCTTAGCGCGAAGGGGATTGACTGAAGCTTTCTTT. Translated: CASSLARRGLTEAFF.

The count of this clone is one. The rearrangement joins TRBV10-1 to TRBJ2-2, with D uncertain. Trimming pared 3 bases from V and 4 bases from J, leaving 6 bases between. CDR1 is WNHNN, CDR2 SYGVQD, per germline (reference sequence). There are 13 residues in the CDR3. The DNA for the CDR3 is TGCGCCAGCAGTGACGCGGTCACCGGGGAGCTGTTTTTT. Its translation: CASSDAVTGELFF.

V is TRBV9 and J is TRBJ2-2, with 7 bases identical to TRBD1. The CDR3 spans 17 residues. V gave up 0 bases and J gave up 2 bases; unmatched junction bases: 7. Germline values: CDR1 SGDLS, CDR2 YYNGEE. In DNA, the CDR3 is TGTGCCAGCAGCGTAGCTTATTACAGGGGTAACACCGGGGAGCTGTTTTTT. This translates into CASSVAYYRGNTGELFF.

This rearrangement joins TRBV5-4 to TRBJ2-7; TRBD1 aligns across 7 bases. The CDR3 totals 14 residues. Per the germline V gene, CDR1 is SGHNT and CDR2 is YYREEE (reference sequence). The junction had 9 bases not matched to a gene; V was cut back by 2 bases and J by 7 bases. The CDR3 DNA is TGTGCCAGCAGCTTCTTCTTGGCAGGGGGAGAGCAGTACTTC. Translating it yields CASSFFLAGGEQYF.

In nucleotides, the CDR3 is TGCGCCAGCAGGACTGAGACAGGGGTTGAGCCCCAGCATTTT. Encoded protein: CASRTETGVEPQHF. The genes are TRBV5-1 and TRBJ1-5; 8 nucleotides agree with TRBD1. With 5 bases clipped from V and 8 bases from J, the junction kept 9 bases outside the gene matches. This CDR3 region has 14 residues. The germline gives CDR1 SGHRS, CDR2 YFSETQ.

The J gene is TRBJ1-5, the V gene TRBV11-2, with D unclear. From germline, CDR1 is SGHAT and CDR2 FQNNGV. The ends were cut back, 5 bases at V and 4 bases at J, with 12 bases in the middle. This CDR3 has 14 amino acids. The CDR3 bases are TGTGCCAGCAGCGGAGGATATAGGAATCAGCCCCAGCATTTT. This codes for CASSGGYRNQPQHF. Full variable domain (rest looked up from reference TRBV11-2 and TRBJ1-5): EAGVAQSPRYKIIEKRQSVAFWCNPISGHATLYWYQQILGQGPKLLIQFQNNGVVDDSQLPKDRFSAERLKGVDSTLKIQPAKLEDSAVYLCASSGGYRNQPQHFGDGTRLSIL.

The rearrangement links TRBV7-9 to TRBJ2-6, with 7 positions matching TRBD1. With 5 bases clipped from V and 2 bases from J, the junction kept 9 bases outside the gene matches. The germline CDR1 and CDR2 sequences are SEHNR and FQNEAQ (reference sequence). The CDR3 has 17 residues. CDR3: CASSPYRGPPGANVLTF. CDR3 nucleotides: TGTGCCAGCAGCCCCTACAGGGGCCCACCTGGGGCCAACGTCCTGACTTTC.

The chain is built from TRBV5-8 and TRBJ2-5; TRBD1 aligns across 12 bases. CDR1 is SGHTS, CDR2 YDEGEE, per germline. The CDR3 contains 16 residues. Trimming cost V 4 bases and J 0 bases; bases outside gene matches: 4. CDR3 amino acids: CASSPGDRGHQETQYF. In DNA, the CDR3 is TGTGCCAGCAGCCCTGGGGACAGGGGGCACCAAGAGACCCAGTACTTC.

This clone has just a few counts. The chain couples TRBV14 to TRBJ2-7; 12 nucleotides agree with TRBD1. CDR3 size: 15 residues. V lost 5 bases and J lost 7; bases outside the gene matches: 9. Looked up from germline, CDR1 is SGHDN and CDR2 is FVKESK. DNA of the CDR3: TGTGCCAGCAGCGGGACAGGGGGCGCAGGGCGAGAGCAGTACTTC. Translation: CASSGTGGAGREQYF.